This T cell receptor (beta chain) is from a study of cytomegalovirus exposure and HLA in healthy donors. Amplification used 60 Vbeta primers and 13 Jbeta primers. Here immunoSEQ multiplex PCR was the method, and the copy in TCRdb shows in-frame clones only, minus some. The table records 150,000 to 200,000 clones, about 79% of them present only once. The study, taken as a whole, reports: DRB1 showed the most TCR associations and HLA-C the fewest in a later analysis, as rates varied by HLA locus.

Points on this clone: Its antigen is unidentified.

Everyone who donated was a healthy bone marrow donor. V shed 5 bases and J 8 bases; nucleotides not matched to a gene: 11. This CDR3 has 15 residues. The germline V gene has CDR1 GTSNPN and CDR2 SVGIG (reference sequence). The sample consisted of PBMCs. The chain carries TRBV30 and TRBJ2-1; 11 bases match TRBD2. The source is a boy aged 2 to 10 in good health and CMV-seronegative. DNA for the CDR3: TGTGCCTGGGGAGAGGGACTAGCGGTGGGCTATGAGCAGTTCTTC. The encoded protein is CAWGEGLAVGYEQFF.